These 12 T cell receptor beta chains were all obtained from the same sample, sequenced in a study of blood T cell repertoires in COVID-19. Data came from immunoSEQ multiplex PCR; TCRdb stores just in-frame clones and leaves some out. This sample carries 200,000 to 250,000 clones, roughly four fifths of them seen once, and the ten largest clones take around 7.2%. Sequencing input: peripheral blood. These receptor sequences come from a woman older than 75 with COVID-19, enrolled during active disease.

V usage is TRBV4-2 and J usage is TRBJ2-7; 9 nucleotides line up with TRBD2. Germline V gene lookup returns CDR1 LGHNA and CDR2 YNFKEQ. V lost 1 base to trimming and J lost 3 bases; unmatched junction nucleotides: 1. The CDR3 spans 14 residues. The CDR3 DNA reads as TGTGCCAGCAGCCAAGCTAGCGGGGACTACGAGCAGTACTTC. Translating gives CASSQASGDYEQYF.

The chain combines TRBV3-1 (or the pseudogene TRBV3-2) with TRBJ2-3; D unclear. Trimming stripped 0 bases from V and 6 bases from J, with 4 bases between. The CDR3 runs 12 residues. Germline CDR1 reads LGHDT; CDR2 reads YNNKEL (reference sequence). In nucleotides, the CDR3 is TGTGCCAGCAGCCAAGAACGGGATACGCAGTATTTT. It encodes CASSQERDTQYF.

The CDR3 region is CASSVAGNTEAFF. The DNA for the CDR3 is TGTGCCAGCTCAGTGGCAGGGAACACTGAAGCTTTCTTT. J is TRBJ1-1 and V is TRBV18; D ambiguous. This CDR3 region has 13 residues. The germline V gene has CDR1 KGHSH and CDR2 LQKENI. V dropped 5 bases and J dropped 1 base, with 8 bases sitting between them.

This clone was observed a few times. The chain is built from TRBV19 and TRBJ2-2, with 8 bases aligning to TRBD2. The CDR3 has 15 residues. From germline, CDR1 is LNHDA and CDR2 SQIVND (reference sequence). V was pared by 11 bases and J by 0 bases, with 8 bases of the junction left unmatched. CDR3 nucleotides: TGTGCCTCGCGGGGGACTAGTTCGAACACCGGGGAGCTGTTTTTT. Amino acids: CASRGTSSNTGELFF.

This chain uses TRBV6-6 with TRBJ1-5; D is undetermined. Trimming cost V 11 bases and J 8 bases, with 7 bases left between them. Germline CDR1 MNHNY, CDR2 SVGAGI (reference sequence). This CDR3 contains 9 residues. The CDR3 sequence is CAEGEPQHF. As DNA, the CDR3 is TGTGCCGAGGGCGAGCCCCAGCATTTT.

The chain employs TRBV5-4 and TRBJ1-2; weak D call: TRBD1 (6 bases). Trimming took off 4 bases at V and 8 bases at J, with 15 bases between the two ends. The germline V gene encodes CDR1 SGHNT and CDR2 YYREEE (reference sequence). The CDR3 has 13 residues. In nucleotides, the CDR3 is TGTGCCAGCAGCCCCCCACAGGGCCCAGGCTACACCTTC. Its translation: CASSPPQGPGYTF.

The rearrangement uses TRBV3-1 (or the pseudogene TRBV3-2) and TRBJ2-7; a possible D gene is TRBD2 (7 bases). CDR1 and CDR2 (germline): LGHDT, YNNKEL (reference sequence). This CDR3 is built from 14 residues. Between the trimmed V and J ends, which lost 1 base and 2 bases, there was a span of 9 bases. CDR3 region: CASSQGGGTYEQYF. For the CDR3, the DNA is TGTGCCAGCAGCCAAGGGGGGGGCACCTACGAGCAGTACTTC.

This rearrangement joins TRBV3-1 (or the pseudogene TRBV3-2) to TRBJ2-1; TRBD2 agrees at 14 bases. The V gene's germline CDR1 is LGHDT and CDR2 YNNKEL (reference sequence). The CDR3 loop spans 16 amino acids. V lost 4 bases and J lost 4; bases outside the gene matches: 3. In DNA, the CDR3 is TGTGCCAGCAGCCGTGGGACTAGCGGGAGTTACAATGAGCAGTTCTTC. Protein sequence: CASSRGTSGSYNEQFF.

The rearrangement links TRBV19 to TRBJ2-1, with D tentatively TRBD2 (5 bases). This CDR3 region has 14 residues. Germline loops: CDR1 LNHDA, CDR2 SQIVND (reference sequence). V was trimmed by 8 bases and J by 12 bases, leaving 23 bases between them. The CDR3 coding sequence is TGTGCCAGTTCCCCCCAGGTCCCGGGGAACGCGCAGTTCTTC. Translation gives CASSPQVPGNAQFF.

The V call is TRBV5-1, the J call TRBJ2-1, with D perhaps matching TRBD2 (5 bases). Germline lookup yields CDR1 SGHRS and CDR2 YFSETQ. The CDR3 consists of 14 residues. The germline V and J ends were trimmed by 0 bases and 8 bases, with 12 bases remaining between them. The CDR3 protein is CASSLDSRRDEQFF. CDR3 bases: TGCGCCAGCAGCTTGGACTCCCGGCGGGATGAGCAGTTCTTC.

The genes are TRBV30 and TRBJ1-2, with D maybe TRBD1 (5 bases). Germline V gene sequence: CDR1 GTSNPN, CDR2 SVGIG (reference sequence). Trimming pared 0 bases from V and 7 bases from J, leaving 9 bases between. The CDR3 has 12 amino acids. The CDR3: CAWSVGGFGYTF. The CDR3 DNA is TGTGCCTGGAGTGTTGGGGGGTTTGGCTACACCTTC.

Of note for this clone: An end of the junction differs from the germline gene, which may be a read error. The chain is built from TRBV11-2 and TRBJ2-2; 7 bases match TRBD1. The length of the CDR3 is 15 residues. Germline V gives CDR1 SGHAT, CDR2 FQNNGV. The CDR3 nucleotides read TGTGCCAGCAGCCTAGACAGGGTTGGCACCGGGGAGCTGTTTTTT. It yields the protein CASSLDRVGTGELFF.